Listed here are 32 T cell receptor beta chains from one sample, sequenced in a study of radiation and T cells in renal cell carcinoma. The treatment here: treatment-naive control, cytoreductive nephrectomy. Libraries were prepared by immunoSEQ multiplex PCR; TCRdb keeps only in-frame clonotypes and omits some of them. The sample consists of more than 15,000 clones, about 60% of them appearing once. Sequencing used tumor tissue, obtained from a patient whose treatment was nephrectomy without radiotherapy. These receptors all stem from a man aged 50 or older with renal cell carcinoma.

The chain recombines TRBV5-6 with TRBJ2-3, with TRBD2 matching 10 bases. The CDR3 extends over 14 amino acids. Germline V lookup: CDR1 SGHDT, CDR2 YYEEEE. V lost 4 bases to trimming and J lost 6 bases; unmatched junction nucleotides: 5. This chain's CDR3 is CASSPLAGADTQYF. The DNA for the CDR3 is TGTGCCAGCAGCCCCCTAGCGGGAGCCGATACGCAGTATTTT.

This clone appeared once. CDR3 in DNA: TGCAGTGCTAGAGGGGGGAATGAGCAGTTCTTC. This codes for CSARGGNEQFF. The rearrangement uses TRBV20-1 and TRBJ2-1; D assignment may be TRBD1 or TRBD2 (5 bases each). Germline CDR1 DFQATT, CDR2 SNEGSKA (reference sequence). The germline V and J ends were trimmed by 1 base and 7 bases, with 5 bases remaining between them. The CDR3 runs 11 residues.

This rearrangement joins TRBV6-5 to TRBJ2-5; unclear D gene. Trimming stripped 6 bases from V and 2 bases from J, with 13 bases between. The CDR3 runs to 14 residues. The germline gives CDR1 MNHEY, CDR2 SVGAGI. The CDR3 protein is CASSRMAGQETQYF. CDR3 coding DNA: TGTGCCAGCAGCCGCATGGCCGGACAAGAGACCCAGTACTTC.

The chain combines TRBV7-6 with TRBJ2-5; possible D gene TRBD2, 7 bases. The CDR3 covers 19 residues. Germline V CDR1 and CDR2: SGHVS, FNYEAQ. Between the trimmed V and J ends, which lost 7 bases and 4 bases, there was a span of 31 bases. The CDR3 is CASTFGGGRGVNLTETQYF. CDR3 in DNA: TGTGCCAGCACCTTCGGAGGGGGGAGGGGAGTGAACCTAACAGAGACCCAGTACTTC.

The table lists this clone with many counts. CDR3 in amino acids: CASTRGGEGNIQYF. DNA of the CDR3: TGTGCCAGCACCAGGGGGGGTGAAGGTAACATTCAGTACTTC. The chain is built from TRBV2 and TRBJ2-4; D possibly uses TRBD1 or TRBD2 (7 bases each). Germline V lookup: CDR1 SNHLY, CDR2 FYNNEI. The CDR3 runs 14 residues. Trimming removed 7 bases from V and 7 bases from J, with 17 bases in between.

V is TRBV11-3 and J is TRBJ2-3; 7 bases fit TRBD2. Trimming took 8 bases from V and 2 from J; bases not matched to a gene: 4. Germline V gene sequence: CDR1 SGHNT, CDR2 YENEEA. This CDR3 has 13 amino acids. DNA of the CDR3: TGTGCCAGCTCGCGGGGGTCCACAGATACGCAGTATTTT. Translating gives CASSRGSTDTQYF. The entire variable domain, with the rest obtained from reference TRBV11-3 and TRBJ2-3, is as follows: EAGVVQSPRYKIIEKKQPVAFWCNPISGHNTLYWYLQNLGQGPELLIRYENEEAVDDSQLPKDRFSAERLKGVDSTLKIQPAELGDSAVYLCASSRGSTDTQYFGPGTRLTVL.

This chain links TRBV19 with TRBJ1-1; D gene unclear. The germline gives CDR1 LNHDA, CDR2 SQIVND (reference sequence). The V and J ends lost 7 bases and 5 bases respectively, with 8 bases between them. The CDR3 contains 11 residues. CDR3 loop: CASTYRTEAFF. CDR3 coding DNA: TGTGCCAGTACTTATCGGACTGAAGCTTTCTTT. Combining the CDR3 with reference TRBV19 and TRBJ1-1 gives the whole variable domain DGGITQSPKYLFRKEGQNVTLSCEQNLNHDAMYWYRQDPGQGLRLIYYSQIVNDFQKGDIAEGYSVSREKKESFPLTVTSAQKNPTAFYLCASTYRTEAFFGQGTRLTVV.

This clone has just one count. The chain recombines TRBV4-2 with TRBJ1-2, with D uncertain. From germline, CDR1 is LGHNA and CDR2 YNFKEQ. This CDR3 has 15 amino acids. Trimming stripped 0 bases from V and 9 bases from J, with 17 bases between. The CDR3 nucleotides are TGTGCCAGCAGCCAAGATAAGGGCTTCGGAGGCAGCTACACCTTC. Its protein is CASSQDKGFGGSYTF.

This sequence joins TRBV5-4 and TRBJ1-2, with a tentative D call TRBD1 (5 bases). Trimming stripped 0 bases from V and 4 bases from J, with 10 bases between. The CDR3 contains 14 residues. Germline values: CDR1 SGHNT, CDR2 YYREEE (reference sequence). The CDR3 region is CASSLAQGGYGYTF. CDR3 coding DNA: TGTGCCAGCAGCTTGGCCCAGGGTGGCTATGGCTACACCTTC.

In this sample, this clone is medium-sized (0.01 to 0.1%). The rearrangement joins TRBV7-9 to TRBJ2-1; weak D call: TRBD2 (6 bases). Trimming removed 7 bases at V and 2 bases at J, with 9 bases between. The CDR3 loop spans 13 amino acids. CDR1 is SEHNR, CDR2 FQNEAQ, per germline (reference sequence). CDR3 residues: CASIGGTYNEQFF. DNA for the CDR3: TGTGCCAGCATAGGAGGGACCTACAATGAGCAGTTCTTC.

This clone occurred a few times. The rearrangement joins TRBV7-9 to TRBJ1-5, with no clear D. V lost 4 bases and J 7 bases, leaving 11 bases between the germline ends. This CDR3 region has 13 residues. The germline V gene has CDR1 SEHNR and CDR2 FQNEAQ (reference sequence). In nucleotides, the CDR3 is TGTGCCAGCAGCTCTCAACCGGGCCAGCCCCAGCATTTT. The encoded protein is CASSSQPGQPQHF. Together with reference TRBV7-9 and TRBJ1-5, the CDR3 gives the full variable domain: DTGVSQNPRHKITKRGQNVTFRCDPISEHNRLYWYRQTLGQGPEFLTYFQNEAQLEKSRLLSDRFSAERPKGSFSTLEIQRTEQGDSAMYLCASSSQPGQPQHFGDGTRLSIL.

This chain links TRBV5-1 with TRBJ1-3, with D tentatively TRBD1 (5 bases). The CDR3 is 16 residues long. Germline-derived CDR1 and CDR2 are SGHRS and YFSETQ. Between the trimmed V and J ends, which lost 1 base and 0 bases, there was a span of 11 bases. CDR3 bases: TGCGCCAGCAGCTTGACGGGGGACCCCTCTGGAAACACCATATATTTT. Residues: CASSLTGDPSGNTIYF.

The chain recombines TRBV15 with TRBJ1-1, with 7 bases identical to TRBD1. Germline V gene sequence: CDR1 LNHNV, CDR2 YYDKDF (reference sequence). The CDR3 extends over 15 amino acids. Trimming at V came to 4 bases and at J to 7 bases, leaving 12 bases not matched to a gene. CDR3 protein: CATSTGQEASGEAFF. The DNA of the CDR3 is TGTGCCACCAGCACAGGACAGGAAGCCTCGGGTGAAGCTTTCTTT.

This clone was picked up a small number of times. The chain employs TRBV29-1 and TRBJ1-2; TRBD1 matches 7 bases. V dropped 3 bases and J dropped 7; count of bases not matched to a gene: 5. This CDR3 comprises 12 residues. Germline V gives CDR1 SQVTM, CDR2 ANQGSEA. The CDR3 region is CSVDNRGIGYTF. The CDR3 coding sequence is TGCAGCGTTGATAACAGGGGTATTGGCTACACCTTC.

This clone was observed a handful of times. The chain carries TRBV13 and TRBJ2-1, with D uncertain. Trimming stripped 5 bases from V and 5 bases from J, with 10 bases between. The CDR3 extends over 13 amino acids. Germline V gene sequence: CDR1 PRHDT, CDR2 FYEKMQ (reference sequence). CDR3 sequence: CASSPSSNNEQFF. The CDR3 DNA sequence: TGTGCCAGCAGCCCCTCGAGCAACAATGAGCAGTTCTTC.

This clone was picked up a small number of times. V is TRBV9 and J is TRBJ1-2; TRBD1 is a possible D gene (5 bases). The CDR3 is made up of 14 amino acids. CDR1 and CDR2 from the germline V gene are SGDLS and YYNGEE. V was cut by 0 bases and J by 6 bases, with 12 bases left in between. CDR3 amino acids: CASSVDRSIHGYTF. In DNA, the CDR3 is TGTGCCAGCAGCGTAGACAGGAGCATCCATGGCTACACCTTC.

In its sample, this clone was seen a few times. This chain joins TRBV7-3 and TRBJ1-1; D is perhaps TRBD1 (6 bases). CDR3 length equals 13 residues. V lost 5 bases to trimming and J lost 8 bases, with 15 bases between them. The germline CDR1 and CDR2 sequences are SGHTA and FQGTGA. CDR3 DNA: TGTGCCAGCAGCCAGGGGTCTGCAGGGGAAGCTTTCTTT. The encoded protein is CASSQGSAGEAFF.

The genes are TRBV5-1 and TRBJ1-1; D gene ambiguous. CDR1 and CDR2 from the germline V gene are SGHRS and YFSETQ. The V gene lost 0 bases and the J gene lost 6 bases, with 12 bases spanning the gap. The CDR3 contains 14 residues. In DNA form, the CDR3 reads TGCGCCAGCAGCTTGGCACTAAATTCTGCTGAAGCTTTCTTT. Translating gives CASSLALNSAEAFF.

This clone appeared a few times. This CDR3 reads CASSLAHTYNEQFF. The CDR3 nucleotides are TGCGCCAGCAGCTTGGCCCATACCTACAATGAGCAGTTCTTC. The chain carries TRBV5-1 and TRBJ2-1; D gene ambiguous. With 0 bases removed from V and 2 bases from J, the gap between germline ends came to 6 bases. This CDR3 comprises 14 residues. The germline V gene has CDR1 SGHRS and CDR2 YFSETQ.

V usage is TRBV19 and J usage is TRBJ1-5; D unclear. Germline V gene sequence: CDR1 LNHDA, CDR2 SQIVND (reference sequence). The V end was cut by 3 bases, the J end by 1 base, with 19 bases between. The CDR3 has 18 residues. The CDR3 sequence is CASSILVEGIVSNQPQHF. CDR3 in DNA: TGTGCCAGTAGTATTCTCGTGGAAGGCATTGTAAGCAATCAGCCCCAGCATTTT.

The V call is TRBV5-1, the J call TRBJ2-7; possible D gene TRBD2, 6 bases. The ends were cut back, 4 bases at V and 5 bases at J, with 16 bases in the middle. The CDR3 totals 14 residues. Germline-derived CDR1 and CDR2 are SGHRS and YFSETQ. CDR3 sequence (DNA): TGCGCCAGCAGCAAAACGGGAGACGGCGACGAGCAGTACTTC. Translation: CASSKTGDGDEQYF. The entire variable domain, with the rest obtained from reference TRBV5-1 and TRBJ2-7, is as follows: KAGVTQTPRYLIKTRGQQVTLSCSPISGHRSVSWYQQTPGQGLQFLFEYFSETQRNKGNFPGRFSGRQFSNSRSEMNVSTLELGDSALYLCASSKTGDGDEQYFGPGTRLTVT.

The chain combines TRBV15 with TRBJ1-2, with 8 bases identical to TRBD1. This CDR3 has 17 amino acids. CDR1 is LNHNV, CDR2 YYDKDF, per germline (reference sequence). Germline trimming cut 1 base from V and 6 bases from J; bases unmatched to any gene: 13. This chain's CDR3 is CATSRAHRNRGVDGYTF. For the CDR3, the DNA is TGTGCCACCAGCAGAGCCCACCGAAACAGGGGGGTTGATGGCTACACCTTC.

The V and J genes are TRBV28 and TRBJ2-5, with 8 bases fitting TRBD2. Germline V gene sequence: CDR1 MDHEN, CDR2 SYDVKM. After removal of 8 bases from V and 4 bases from J, the junction contained 9 bases not matched to a gene. The CDR3 sequence is 14 residues long. The CDR3 protein is CASGPPGRGETQYF. CDR3 nucleotides: TGTGCCAGCGGACCCCCCGGGAGGGGAGAGACCCAGTACTTC.

This clone was seen more than once but under ten times. The chain joins TRBV5-4 to TRBJ1-1; D call uncertain. Per germline, CDR1 SGHNT and CDR2 YYREEE (reference sequence). Between the trimmed V and J ends, which lost 2 bases and 3 bases, there was a span of 11 bases. The CDR3 is 14 residues long. Here the CDR3 DNA reads TGTGCCAGCAGCTTATTACAGCCCGACACTGAAGCTTTCTTT. This translates into CASSLLQPDTEAFF.

In its sample, this clone was seen once. The rearrangement links TRBV5-6 to TRBJ2-1; 8 bases map to TRBD2. After removal of 6 bases from V and 8 bases from J, the junction contained 13 bases not matched to a gene. CDR1 SGHDT and CDR2 YYEEEE come from the germline V gene. The CDR3 is 15 residues long. The CDR3 sequence: CASTPVRAGAYEQFF. The DNA for the CDR3 is TGTGCCAGCACCCCAGTAAGAGCGGGGGCATATGAGCAGTTCTTC.

This clone was detected only a few times. This chain uses TRBV9 with TRBJ1-1, with D unclear. The V and J ends lost 2 bases and 0 bases respectively, with 8 bases between them. The germline CDR1 and CDR2 sequences are SGDLS and YYNGEE. The CDR3 has 14 residues. The CDR3 is CASSVTVMNTEAFF. CDR3 bases: TGTGCCAGCAGCGTTACAGTGATGAACACTGAAGCTTTCTTT.

This clone was seen at least ten times. This chain uses TRBV27 with TRBJ2-1, with 7 positions matching TRBD1. Per the germline V gene, CDR1 is MNHEY and CDR2 is SMNVEV (reference sequence). The J segment lost 1 base and the V segment lost 6 bases, leaving 9 bases of the junction unmatched. This CDR3 comprises 16 residues. This CDR3 is CASRFTGATSYNEQFF. DNA of the CDR3: TGTGCCAGCAGGTTCACAGGGGCTACGTCCTACAATGAGCAGTTCTTC.

The V and J genes are TRBV9 and TRBJ1-2, with D unresolved. V shed 0 bases and J shed 4 bases, with 10 bases lying between them. The CDR3 has 14 residues. Germline CDR1 SGDLS, CDR2 YYNGEE. The CDR3 nucleotides read TGTGCCAGCAGCGTAGGTCGAGCCCCCTATGGCTACACCTTC. Protein: CASSVGRAPYGYTF.

The chain uses TRBV7-9 and TRBJ1-2; D is ambiguous. V was trimmed by 5 bases and J by 1 base, leaving 8 bases between them. Germline values: CDR1 SEHNR, CDR2 FQNEAQ (reference sequence). This CDR3 is 13 amino acids long. DNA for the CDR3: TGTGCCAGCAGCCAGCGGAGTAACTATGGCTACACCTTC. Protein: CASSQRSNYGYTF. Complete variable domain (other parts from reference TRBV7-9 and TRBJ1-2): DTGVSQNPRHKITKRGQNVTFRCDPISEHNRLYWYRQTLGQGPEFLTYFQNEAQLEKSRLLSDRFSAERPKGSFSTLEIQRTEQGDSAMYLCASSQRSNYGYTFGSGTRLTVV.

The chain recombines TRBV10-3 with TRBJ1-3; no firm D call. Deletions cut 6 bases from V and 0 bases from J, with 6 bases between. The germline V gene encodes CDR1 ENHRY and CDR2 SYGVKD. This CDR3 has 13 amino acids. The CDR3: CAIREGSGNTIYF. The CDR3 DNA reads as TGTGCCATCAGGGAGGGCTCTGGAAACACCATATATTTT.

This clone has just a few counts. The chain employs TRBV6-1 and TRBJ1-1; 8 bases are a match to TRBD1. The CDR3 is 14 amino acids. V shed 4 bases, J shed 4 bases, and the junction held 5 bases outside the gene matches. Per the germline V gene, CDR1 is MNHNS and CDR2 is SASEGT. CDR3 protein: CASSVQGVGTEAFF. CDR3 nucleotides: TGTGCCAGCAGTGTACAGGGGGTTGGCACTGAAGCTTTCTTT.

The chain combines TRBV2 with TRBJ2-3; 8 positions agree with TRBD2. Germline V gene lookup returns CDR1 SNHLY and CDR2 FYNNEI. The CDR3 consists of 14 residues. CDR3 loop: CAIAGGLSTDTQYF. In nucleotides, the CDR3 is TGTGCGATTGCGGGGGGCTTAAGCACAGATACGCAGTATTTT.